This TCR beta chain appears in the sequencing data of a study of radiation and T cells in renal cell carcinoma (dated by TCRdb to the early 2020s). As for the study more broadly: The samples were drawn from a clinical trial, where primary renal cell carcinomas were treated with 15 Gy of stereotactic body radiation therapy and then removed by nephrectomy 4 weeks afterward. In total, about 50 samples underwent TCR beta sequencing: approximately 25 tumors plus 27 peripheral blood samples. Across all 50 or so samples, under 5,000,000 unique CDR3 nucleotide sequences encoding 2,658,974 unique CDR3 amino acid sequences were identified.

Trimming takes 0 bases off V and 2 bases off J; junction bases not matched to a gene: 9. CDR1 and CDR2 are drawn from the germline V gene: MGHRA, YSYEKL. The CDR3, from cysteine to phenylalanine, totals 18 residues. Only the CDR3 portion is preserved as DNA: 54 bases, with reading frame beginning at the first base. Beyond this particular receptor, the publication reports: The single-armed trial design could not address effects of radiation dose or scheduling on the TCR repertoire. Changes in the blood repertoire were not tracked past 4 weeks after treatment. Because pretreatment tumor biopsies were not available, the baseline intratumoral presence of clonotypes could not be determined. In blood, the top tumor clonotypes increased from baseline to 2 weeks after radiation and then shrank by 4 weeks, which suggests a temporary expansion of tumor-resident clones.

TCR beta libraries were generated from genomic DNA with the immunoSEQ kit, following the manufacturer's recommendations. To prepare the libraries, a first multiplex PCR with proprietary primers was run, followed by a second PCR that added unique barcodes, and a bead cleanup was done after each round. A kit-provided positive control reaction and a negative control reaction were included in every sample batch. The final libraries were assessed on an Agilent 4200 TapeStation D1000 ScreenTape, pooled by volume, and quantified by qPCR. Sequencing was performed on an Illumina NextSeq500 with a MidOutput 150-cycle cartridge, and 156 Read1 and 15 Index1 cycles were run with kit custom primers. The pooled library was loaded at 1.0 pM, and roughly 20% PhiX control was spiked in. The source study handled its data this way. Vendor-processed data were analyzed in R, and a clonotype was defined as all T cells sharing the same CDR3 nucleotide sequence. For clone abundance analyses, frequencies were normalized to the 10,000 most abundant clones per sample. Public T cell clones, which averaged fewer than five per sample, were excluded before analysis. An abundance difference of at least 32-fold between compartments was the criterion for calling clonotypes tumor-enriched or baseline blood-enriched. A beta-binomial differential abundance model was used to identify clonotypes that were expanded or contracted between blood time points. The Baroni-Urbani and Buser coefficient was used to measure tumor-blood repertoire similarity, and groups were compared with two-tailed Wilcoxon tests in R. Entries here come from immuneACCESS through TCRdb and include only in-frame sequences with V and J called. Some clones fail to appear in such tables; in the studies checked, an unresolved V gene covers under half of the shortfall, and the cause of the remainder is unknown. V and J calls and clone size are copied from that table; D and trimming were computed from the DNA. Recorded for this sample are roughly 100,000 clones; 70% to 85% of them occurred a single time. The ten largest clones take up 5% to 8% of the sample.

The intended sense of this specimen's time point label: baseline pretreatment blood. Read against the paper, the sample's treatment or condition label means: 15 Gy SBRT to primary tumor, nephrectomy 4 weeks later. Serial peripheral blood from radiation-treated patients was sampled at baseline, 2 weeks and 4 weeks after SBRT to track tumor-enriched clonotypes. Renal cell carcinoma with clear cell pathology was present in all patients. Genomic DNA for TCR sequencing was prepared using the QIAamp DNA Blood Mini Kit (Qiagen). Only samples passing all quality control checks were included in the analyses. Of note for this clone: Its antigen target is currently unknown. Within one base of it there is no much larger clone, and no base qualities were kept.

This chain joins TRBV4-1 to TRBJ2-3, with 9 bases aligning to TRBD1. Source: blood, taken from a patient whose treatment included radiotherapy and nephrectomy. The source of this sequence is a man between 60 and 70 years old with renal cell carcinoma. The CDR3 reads CASSQDKIGTGHTDTQYF. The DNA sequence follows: TGCGCCAGCAGCCAAGATAAGATAGGGACAGGGCACACAGATACGCAGTATTTT.